The 17 T cell receptor beta chains reported below all come from one sample, sequenced in a study of cytotoxic CD8 clonotypes in ibrutinib-treated CLL. TCRdb keeps only in-frame clones here, not all; method: immunoSEQ multiplex PCR. The data contain about 130,000 clones, approximately 85% of them seen just once; the ten biggest clones take up roughly 2%. The source material was PBMCs, sampled after 24 months of ibrutinib treatment. The origin of the receptors is a human donor with chronic lymphocytic leukemia.

The rearrangement links TRBV4-2 to TRBJ1-2; D not certain. There are 15 residues in the CDR3. The V and J ends lost 0 bases and 3 bases respectively, with 11 bases between them. The V gene's germline CDR1 is LGHNA and CDR2 YNFKEQ. The CDR3 loop is CASSQDPGNYYGYTF. The CDR3 DNA follows: TGTGCCAGCAGCCAAGATCCCGGCAACTACTATGGCTACACCTTC.

This clone was seen many times. The CDR3 loop is CASSLTGYGDEQFF. Here the CDR3 DNA reads TGTGCCAGCAGCTTAACAGGCTACGGCGATGAGCAGTTCTTC. J is TRBJ2-1 and V is TRBV7-6; D perhaps matches TRBD1 (5 bases). Deletions cut 2 bases from V and 8 bases from J, with 13 bases between. The germline gives CDR1 SGHVS, CDR2 FNYEAQ. The length of the CDR3 is 14 residues.

This chain joins TRBV6-6 and TRBJ2-7, with D uncertain. CDR3 length: 11 amino acids. The ends were cut back, 5 bases at V and 6 bases at J, with 8 bases in the middle. Per the germline V gene, CDR1 is MNHNY and CDR2 is SVGAGI (reference sequence). CDR3 in amino acids: CASSTAGEQYF. CDR3 sequence (DNA): TGTGCCAGCAGTACCGCAGGCGAGCAGTACTTC.

The chain uses TRBV9 and TRBJ2-2, with TRBD1 as a possible D gene (6 bases). This CDR3 is built from 16 residues. Germline CDR1 SGDLS, CDR2 YYNGEE. V gave up 3 bases and J gave up 5 bases, with 17 bases separating them. In DNA form, the CDR3 reads TGTGCCAGCAGCGCCCGAACAGGGTTCGTGACCGGGGAGCTGTTTTTT. Its protein is CASSARTGFVTGELFF.

This chain joins TRBV5-1 and TRBJ2-7, with 7 bases that match TRBD1. This CDR3 has 14 amino acids. CDR1 is SGHRS, CDR2 YFSETQ, per germline. V shed 1 base and J 1 base; nucleotides not matched to a gene: 2. This CDR3 is CASSLSGGSYEQYF. The DNA for the CDR3 is TGCGCCAGCAGCTTGTCAGGGGGATCCTACGAGCAGTACTTC.

Comments on this clone: This sample also contains other DNA sequences that code for the same CDR3. The chain recombines TRBV28 with TRBJ2-1; tentative D call: TRBD1 (6 bases). With 5 bases removed from V and 0 bases from J, the gap between germline ends came to 8 bases. Germline V gene lookup returns CDR1 MDHEN and CDR2 SYDVKM. CDR3 size: 14 residues. The CDR3 region has the DNA TGTGCCAGCAGTCAAGGGGGCTCCTACAATGAGCAGTTCTTC. Translation gives CASSQGGSYNEQFF.

CDR3 sequence (DNA): TGTGCCAGCGGCCCTCAGAACACTGAAGCTTTCTTT. Translated, it gives CASGPQNTEAFF. V usage is TRBV7-9 and J usage is TRBJ1-1; D remains unclear. Germline CDR1 reads SEHNR; CDR2 reads FQNEAQ (reference sequence). Between the trimmed V and J ends, which lost 8 bases and 1 base, there was a span of 8 bases. The length of the CDR3 is 12 residues.

The chain joins TRBV7-2 to TRBJ2-5, with 7 positions matching TRBD1. This CDR3 has 17 amino acids. Trimming cost V 5 bases and J 1 base; bases outside gene matches: 13. Germline V gene sequence: CDR1 SGHTA, CDR2 FQGNSA. Here the CDR3 reads CASSLTGDGRPQETQYF. As DNA, the CDR3 is TGTGCCAGCAGCCTAACAGGGGATGGACGACCCCAAGAGACCCAGTACTTC.

The chain recombines TRBV5-1 with TRBJ1-2; the D is unclear. V was clipped by 0 bases and J by 1 base, with 7 bases between them. There are 14 residues in the CDR3. The germline CDR1 and CDR2 sequences are SGHRS and YFSETQ. CDR3 loop: CASSLGTSNYGYTF. Here the CDR3 DNA reads TGCGCCAGCAGCTTGGGGACTAGTAACTATGGCTACACCTTC.

The rearrangement uses TRBV5-4 and TRBJ1-1; D is unclear. Germline assignment: CDR1 SGHNT and CDR2 YYREEE (reference sequence). With 0 bases removed from V and 4 bases from J, the gap between germline ends came to 4 bases. The CDR3 length is 12 residues. The CDR3 DNA sequence: TGTGCCAGCAGCTTGGTTGGCACTGAAGCTTTCTTT. This codes for CASSLVGTEAFF.

This clone was counted a few times. The chain links TRBV6-4 to TRBJ2-1; D is uncertain. Trimming shortened V by 2 bases and J by 10 bases, and 12 bases separated the two germline ends. The germline V gene has CDR1 MRHNA and CDR2 SNTAGT. The CDR3 runs to 13 residues. CDR3 amino acids: CASSDAELGEQFF. The DNA for the CDR3 is TGTGCCAGCAGTGACGCCGAATTGGGGGAGCAGTTCTTC.

The J gene is TRBJ2-6, the V gene TRBV28, with D hard to call. This CDR3 comprises 14 residues. V lost 8 bases and J 2 bases, leaving 10 bases between the germline ends. Germline V gene sequence: CDR1 MDHEN, CDR2 SYDVKM. CDR3 region: CASLKSTGANVLTF. CDR3 nucleotide sequence: TGTGCCAGCCTTAAAAGCACTGGGGCCAACGTCCTGACTTTC.

V gene TRBV28 combines with J gene TRBJ1-5; tentative D call: TRBD1 (6 bases). This CDR3 has 12 residues. Looked up from germline, CDR1 is MDHEN and CDR2 is SYDVKM. V was trimmed by 4 bases and J by 9 bases, leaving 10 bases between them. The CDR3 loop is CASSSVDRPQHF. The CDR3 bases are TGTGCCAGCAGTTCCGTGGACAGGCCCCAGCATTTT.

The J gene is TRBJ1-2, the V gene TRBV7-2, with D uncertain. The V gene's germline CDR1 is SGHTA and CDR2 FQGNSA. Deletions cut 1 base from V and 1 base from J, with 7 bases between. This CDR3 spans 14 amino acids. The CDR3 loop reads CASSLGGVNYGYTF. CDR3 nucleotide sequence: TGTGCCAGCAGCTTAGGGGGAGTTAACTATGGCTACACCTTC.

The chain couples TRBV7-2 to TRBJ2-5, with D possibly TRBD2 on 6 matching bases. Per the germline V gene, CDR1 is SGHTA and CDR2 is FQGNSA. Trimming removed 5 bases from V and 7 bases from J, with 14 bases in between. The CDR3 loop spans 13 amino acids. This CDR3 reads CASSRDFAWTQYF. The CDR3 bases are TGTGCCAGCAGCCGGGACTTTGCATGGACCCAGTACTTC.

The gene calls are TRBV11-3 and TRBJ2-7, with D perhaps matching TRBD2 (6 bases). The CDR3 runs to 14 residues. Germline values: CDR1 SGHNT, CDR2 YENEEA. V dropped 4 bases and J dropped 3 bases, with 13 bases sitting between them. The CDR3 spells CASSSGGPGYEQYF. DNA of the CDR3: TGTGCCAGCAGCTCAGGAGGGCCAGGCTACGAGCAGTACTTC.

This chain uses TRBV9 with TRBJ2-5; the match to TRBD2 covers 10 bases. V lost 0 bases, J lost 5 bases, and 13 bases stayed unmatched. Germline V gene sequence: CDR1 SGDLS, CDR2 YYNGEE. CDR3 length: 18 amino acids. CDR3 residues: CASSVGWASGRSGETQYF. The CDR3, as DNA: TGTGCCAGCAGCGTAGGCTGGGCTAGCGGGAGATCGGGGGAGACCCAGTACTTC.